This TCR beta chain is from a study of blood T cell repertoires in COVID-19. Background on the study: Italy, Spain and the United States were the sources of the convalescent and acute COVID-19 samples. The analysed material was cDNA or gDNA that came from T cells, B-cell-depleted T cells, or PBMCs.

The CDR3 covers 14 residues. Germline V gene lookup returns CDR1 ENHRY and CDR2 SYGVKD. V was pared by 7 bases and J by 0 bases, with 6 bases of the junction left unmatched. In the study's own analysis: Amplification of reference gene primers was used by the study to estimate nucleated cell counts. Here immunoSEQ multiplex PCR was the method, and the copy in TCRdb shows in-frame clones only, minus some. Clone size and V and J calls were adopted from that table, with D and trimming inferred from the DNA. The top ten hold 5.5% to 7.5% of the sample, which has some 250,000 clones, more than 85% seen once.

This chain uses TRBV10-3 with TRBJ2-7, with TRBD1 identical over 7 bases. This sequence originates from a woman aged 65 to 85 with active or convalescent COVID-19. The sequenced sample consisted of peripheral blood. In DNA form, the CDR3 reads TGTGCCATCAAGGGGACAGCAACCTCCTACGAGCAGTACTTC. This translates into CAIKGTATSYEQYF.